These T cell receptor beta chains were read from a single sample in a study of radiotherapy plus CTLA-4 blockade in lung cancer. Some clones are missing from TCRdb's copy, which holds only in-frame ones; the method was immunoSEQ multiplex PCR. The table shows about 31,000 clones, with more than 75% occurring only once. The sample was peripheral blood, taken from a patient treated with radiotherapy plus ipilimumab. The source of these receptors is a human donor with non-small cell lung cancer who had stable disease on radiotherapy plus ipilimumab. The CDR3 runs from the conserved cysteine through the conserved F or W. D genes are given only for firm matches. Clone size is not always given. Where it is, it says once, few, many or a class for expanded clones.

>TRBD1|TRBJ2-1|.|TRBV19
CASSIYRDRGRNEQFF
TGTGCCAGTAGTATCTACCGGGACAGGGGCAGGAATGAGCAGTTCTTC
>TRBD1|TRBJ2-7|.|TRBV5-1
CASRTDRGPLGEQYF
TGCGCTAGCAGGACGGACAGGGGGCCTCTGGGGGAGCAGTACTTC
>TRBD1|TRBJ1-6|.|TRBV19
CASSISRGQGASPLHF
TGTGCCAGTAGTATAAGTCGGGGACAGGGGGCTTCACCCCTCCACTTT
>TRBD1|TRBJ1-1|.|TRBV7-2
CASSPRGQMNTEAFF
TGTGCCAGCAGCCCACGGGGACAGATGAACACTGAAGCTTTCTTT
>TRBD1|TRBJ2-3|.|TRBV28
CASGPGQGPTDTQYF
TGTGCCAGCGGCCCCGGACAGGGACCCACAGATACGCAGTATTTT
>.|TRBJ1-2|.|TRBV6-1
CASRVDGGLGYTF
TGTGCCAGCAGAGTGGACGGAGGGTTGGGCTACACCTTC
>.|TRBJ2-2|.|TRBV6-5
CASSYEQRNTGELFF
TGTGCCAGCAGTTACGAACAGAGGAACACCGGGGAGCTGTTTTTT
>.|TRBJ1-5|.|TRBV18
CASSPTDGRNQPQHF
TGTGCCAGCTCACCAACGGACGGGCGGAATCAGCCCCAGCATTTT
>.|TRBJ1-2|.|TRBV12-5
CASGLAPNFGGRDGYTF
TGTGCTAGTGGTTTGGCTCCTAATTTCGGGGGGCGGGACGGCTACACCTTC
>TRBD2|TRBJ2-5|.|TRBV10-2
CASTISGAQETQYF
TGCGCCAGCACAATTAGCGGGGCCCAAGAGACCCAGTACTTC
>TRBD1|TRBJ2-5|.|TRBV10-2
CASSLQGAGRETQYF
TGCGCCAGCAGCTTGCAGGGGGCTGGGAGGGAGACCCAGTACTTC
>.|TRBJ1-2|.|TRBV5-4
CASSLGQVAYGYTF
TGTGCCAGCAGCTTGGGGCAGGTTGCCTATGGCTACACCTTC
>.|TRBJ1-3|.|TRBV2
CASSEYRADTIYF
TGTGCCAGCAGTGAGTACAGGGCAGACACCATATATTTT
>TRBD1|TRBJ1-4|once|TRBV27
CASSLYSDRGEKLFF
TGTGCCAGCAGTCTATACTCGGACAGGGGAGAAAAACTGTTTTTT
>.|TRBJ1-2|.|TRBV6-5
CASSTGAYGYTF
TGTGCCAGCAGTACAGGTGCTTATGGCTACACCTTC
>.|TRBJ2-3|.|TRBV6-4
CASSVWPSGTDTQYF
TGTGCCAGCAGCGTCTGGCCCTCAGGCACAGATACGCAGTATTTT
>.|TRBJ1-6|few|TRBV5-6
CASSLRVSYNSPLHF
TGTGCCAGCAGCTTGAGAGTTTCCTATAATTCACCCCTCCACTTT
>TRBD1|TRBJ2-1|.|TRBV7-3
CASSWDRGKSNEQFF
TGTGCCAGCAGCTGGGACAGGGGTAAGAGTAATGAGCAGTTCTTC
>TRBD1|TRBJ1-6|.|TRBV27
CASTYRGLRMSPLHF
TGTGCCAGCACCTACAGGGGCCTTAGAATGTCACCCCTCCACTTT
>.|TRBJ1-1|.|TRBV6-5
CASSYSRDIWNTEAFF
TGTGCCAGCAGTTACTCACGGGACATCTGGAACACTGAAGCTTTCTTT
>.|TRBJ2-7|.|TRBV6-5
CASSSDSIDEQYF
TGTGCCAGCAGCTCGGACAGTATCGACGAGCAGTACTTC
>.|TRBJ1-5|few|TRBV6-6
CASSYDGNQPQHF
TGTGCCAGCAGTTACGATGGGAATCAGCCCCAGCATTTT
>.|TRBJ2-7|.|TRBV30
CAWNKGSPSKQYF
TGTGCCTGGAACAAGGGTTCCCCCTCCAAGCAGTACTTC
>.|TRBJ2-3|.|TRBV20-1
CSGDADTQYF
TGCAGTGGGGATGCAGATACGCAGTATTTT
>TRBD1|TRBJ1-1|.|TRBV2
CASKGGDRVNTEAFF
TGTGCCAGCAAGGGCGGGGACAGGGTCAACACTGAAGCTTTCTTT
>.|TRBJ1-5|.|TRBV6-1
CASQQGGGNQPQHF
TGTGCCAGTCAGCAGGGTGGGGGCAATCAGCCCCAGCATTTT
>TRBD1|TRBJ1-2|.|TRBV18
CASSSGGAYGYTF
TGTGCCAGCTCCTCAGGGGGCGCGTACGGCTACACCTTC
>.|TRBJ2-5|once|TRBV28
CASSGPGAPQETQYF
TGTGCCAGCAGTGGACCAGGGGCACCCCAAGAGACCCAGTACTTC
>TRBD1|TRBJ1-2|few|TRBV6-1
CASSFLGQGADGYTF
TGTGCCAGCAGTTTCCTGGGACAGGGGGCCGACGGCTACACCTTC
>TRBD2|TRBJ2-3|.|TRBV14
CASSQEWGTSGGGDTDTQYF
TGTGCCAGCAGCCAAGAGTGGGGGACTAGCGGGGGAGGCGACACAGATACGCAGTATTTT
>TRBD2|TRBJ2-3|few|TRBV18
CASGTSGGTDTQYF
TGTGCCAGCGGCACTAGCGGGGGAACAGATACGCAGTATTTT
>.|TRBJ2-1|.|TRBV21-1
CASSKGHDASSYNEQFF
TGTGCCAGCAGCAAAGGGCATGACGCCAGCTCCTACAATGAGCAGTTCTTC
>.|TRBJ1-6|.|TRBV27
CASSSIKGVGNSPLHF
TGTGCCAGCAGTTCCATTAAGGGGGTGGGAAATTCACCCCTCCACTTT
>.|TRBJ1-5|.|TRBV2
CASSARGGDQPQHF
TGTGCCAGCAGTGCTCGGGGAGGGGATCAGCCCCAGCATTTT
>.|TRBJ2-1|.|TRBV6-4
CASSADDGLHNEQFF
TGTGCCAGCAGTGCCGATGACGGACTCCACAATGAGCAGTTCTTC
>TRBD1|TRBJ2-7|.|TRBV7-9
CASSLRIRDRVSSEQYF
TGTGCCAGCAGCTTACGGATCCGGGACAGGGTCTCGAGCGAGCAGTACTTC
>.|TRBJ1-6|.|TRBV6-6
CASRSGDNSPLHF
TGTGCCAGCAGATCAGGGGACAATTCACCCCTCCACTTT
>.|TRBJ2-1|few|TRBV6-5
CASSKGSRNFNEQFF
TGTGCCAGCAGCAAAGGATCACGTAATTTCAATGAGCAGTTCTTC
>.|TRBJ2-7|.|TRBV18
CASSPPSKLDEQYF
TGTGCCAGCTCACCACCGAGCAAACTGGACGAGCAGTACTTC
>.|TRBJ2-3|.|TRBV7-6
CASSARTDTQYF
TGTGCCAGCAGCGCCCGCACAGATACGCAGTATTTT
>TRBD1|TRBJ2-1|.|TRBV7-7
CASSLNQGAYNEQFF
TGTGCCAGCAGCCTGAACCAGGGGGCCTACAATGAGCAGTTCTTC
>.|TRBJ2-2|.|TRBV30
CAWRVGTAGELFF
TGTGCCTGGAGGGTTGGGACGGCCGGGGAGCTGTTTTTT
>.|TRBJ2-7|.|TRBV6-6
CASNGLPSSYEQYF
TGTGCCAGCAACGGACTACCCTCGTCCTACGAGCAGTACTTC
>.|TRBJ2-3|.|TRBV4-3
CASSQEGNLGGDTQYF
TGCGCCAGCAGCCAAGAGGGAAATTTAGGAGGAGATACGCAGTATTTT
>.|TRBJ2-7|.|TRBV27
CASSLTPGSHEQYF
TGTGCCAGCAGTTTAACTCCAGGCAGCCACGAGCAGTACTTC
>.|TRBJ1-5|.|TRBV19
CASSWDGYSNQPQHF
TGTGCCAGTAGTTGGGACGGATATAGCAATCAGCCCCAGCATTTT